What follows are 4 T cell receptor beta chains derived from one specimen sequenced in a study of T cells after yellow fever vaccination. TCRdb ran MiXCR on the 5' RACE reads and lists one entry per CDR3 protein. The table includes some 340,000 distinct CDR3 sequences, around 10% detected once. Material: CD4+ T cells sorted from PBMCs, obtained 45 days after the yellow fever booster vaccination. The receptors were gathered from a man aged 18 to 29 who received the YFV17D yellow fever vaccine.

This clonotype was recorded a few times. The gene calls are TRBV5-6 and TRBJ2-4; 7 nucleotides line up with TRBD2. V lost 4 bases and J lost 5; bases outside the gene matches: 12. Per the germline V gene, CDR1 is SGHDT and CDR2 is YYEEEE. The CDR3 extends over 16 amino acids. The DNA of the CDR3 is TGTGCCAGCAGCCGGCGCTGGCGGGGGAGGGAAAACATTCAGTACTTC. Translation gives CASSRRWRGRENIQYF.

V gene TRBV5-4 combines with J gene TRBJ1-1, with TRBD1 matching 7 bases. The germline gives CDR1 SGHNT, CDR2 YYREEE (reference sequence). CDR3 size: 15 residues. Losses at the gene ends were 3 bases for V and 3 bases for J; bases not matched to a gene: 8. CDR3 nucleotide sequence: TGTGCCAGCAGCTCGAAAGTAACAGGGGACACTGAAGCTTTCTTT. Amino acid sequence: CASSSKVTGDTEAFF.

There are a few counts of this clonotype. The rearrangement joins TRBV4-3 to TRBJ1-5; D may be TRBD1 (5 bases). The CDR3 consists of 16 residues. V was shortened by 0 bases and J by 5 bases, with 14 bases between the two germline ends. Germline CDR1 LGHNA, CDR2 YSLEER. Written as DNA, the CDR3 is TGCGCCAGCAGCCAAGAGTTTGACAGAGATTATCAGCCCCAGCATTTT. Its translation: CASSQEFDRDYQPQHF.

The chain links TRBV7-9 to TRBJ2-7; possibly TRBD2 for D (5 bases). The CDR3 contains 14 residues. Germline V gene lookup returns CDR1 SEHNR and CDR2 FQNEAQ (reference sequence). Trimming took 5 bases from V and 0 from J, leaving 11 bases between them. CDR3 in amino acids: CASSKGRLSYEQYF. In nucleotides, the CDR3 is TGTGCCAGCAGCAAAGGGAGACTCTCCTACGAGCAGTACTTC. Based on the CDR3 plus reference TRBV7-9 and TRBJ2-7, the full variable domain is DTGVSQNPRHKITKRGQNVTFRCDPISEHNRLYWYRQTLGQGPEFLTYFQNEAQLEKSRLLSDRFSAERPKGSFSTLEIQRTEQGDSAMYLCASSKGRLSYEQYFGPGTRLTVT.